These 4 T cell receptor beta chains were sequenced from one sample in a study of cytomegalovirus exposure and HLA in healthy donors. 60 Vbeta and 13 Jbeta primers were used in PCR. TCRdb's table, derived via immunoSEQ multiplex PCR, lists solely in-frame clones and lacks some. The sample carries approximately 170,000 clones, approximately 80% recorded once. The material sequenced was PBMCs. Receptors were obtained from a woman aged 18-29 years in good health and CMV-seronegative.

The chain carries TRBV7-7 and TRBJ2-3, with 9 bases that match TRBD2. This CDR3 is built from 17 residues. Per germline, CDR1 SSHAT and CDR2 FNYEAQ (reference sequence). The CDR3 DNA follows: TGTGCGAAGCAGGGCAATTGGGCGGGAGGGGGCGCAGATACGCAGTATTTT. It is translated as CAKQGNWAGGGADTQYF.

V is TRBV29-1 and J is TRBJ1-4; D not resolved. Trimming removed 3 bases from V and 10 bases from J, with 15 bases in between. The CDR3 has 13 amino acids. Germline CDR1 and CDR2: SQVTM and ANQGSEA. CDR3 DNA: TGCAGCGTTGATGGCGGAAATCGGGGAAAACTGTTTTTT. This codes for CSVDGGNRGKLFF.

V gene TRBV19 combines with J gene TRBJ2-7, with TRBD1 identical over 7 bases. The CDR3 contains 14 residues. The ends lost 3 bases at V and 5 bases at J; junction bases unmatched: 7. Germline V gene lookup returns CDR1 LNHDA and CDR2 SQIVND (reference sequence). CDR3: CASSIGDSSDEQYF. CDR3 bases: TGTGCCAGTAGTATTGGGGACAGCAGCGACGAGCAGTACTTC. Filled out from reference TRBV19 and TRBJ2-7, the complete variable domain reads DGGITQSPKYLFRKEGQNVTLSCEQNLNHDAMYWYRQDPGQGLRLIYYSQIVNDFQKGDIAEGYSVSREKKESFPLTVTSAQKNPTAFYLCASSIGDSSDEQYFGPGTRLTVT.

V gene TRBV28 combines with J gene TRBJ2-4; the match to TRBD2 covers 8 bases. The CDR3 length is 16 residues. Losses at the gene ends were 4 bases for V and 6 bases for J; bases not matched to a gene: 11. CDR1 is MDHEN and CDR2 is SYDVKM in the germline V gene. CDR3 bases: TGTGCCAGCAGTTCCCCTGCAGGGGCGGGAGGAAACATTCAGTACTTC. It codes for CASSSPAGAGGNIQYF.